This entry is about one T cell receptor beta chain. This sample is part of a study of OX40 agonist ivuxolimab in advanced cancers. Produced via immunoSEQ multiplex PCR; TCRdb's table is partial and in-frame only. The sample yields tens of thousands of clones, approximately 83% seen once. Germline V gene data show CDR1 as SEHNR and CDR2 as FQNEAQ (reference sequence). The CDR3 spans 12 residues. The V gene lost 1 base and the J gene lost 7 bases, with 8 bases spanning the gap. The sequencing used CD4+ or CD8+ T cells sorted from blood, collected in a trial of the OX40 agonist ivuxolimab. The chain is built from TRBV7-9 and TRBJ2-7; D not certain. The clonotype was recovered from an adult with an advanced solid tumor such as melanoma, head and neck, liver or kidney cancer. The CDR3 DNA is TGTGCCAGCAGCTTAGGGTTGTCAGAGCAGTACTTC. This translates into CASSLGLSEQYF.